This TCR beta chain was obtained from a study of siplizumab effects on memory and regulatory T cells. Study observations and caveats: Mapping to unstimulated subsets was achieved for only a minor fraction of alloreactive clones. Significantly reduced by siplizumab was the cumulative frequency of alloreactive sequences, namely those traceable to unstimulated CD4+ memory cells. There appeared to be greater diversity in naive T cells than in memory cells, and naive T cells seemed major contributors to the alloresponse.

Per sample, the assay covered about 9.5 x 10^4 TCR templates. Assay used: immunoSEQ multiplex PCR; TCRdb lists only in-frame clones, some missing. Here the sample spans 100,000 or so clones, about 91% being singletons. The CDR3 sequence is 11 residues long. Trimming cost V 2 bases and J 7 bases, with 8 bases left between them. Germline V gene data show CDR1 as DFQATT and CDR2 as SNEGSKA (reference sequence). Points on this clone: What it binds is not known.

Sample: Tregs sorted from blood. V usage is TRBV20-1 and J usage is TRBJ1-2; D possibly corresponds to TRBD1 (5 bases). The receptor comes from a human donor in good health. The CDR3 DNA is TGCAGTGCTAGACAGGGAGTTGGCTACACCTTC. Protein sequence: CSARQGVGYTF.